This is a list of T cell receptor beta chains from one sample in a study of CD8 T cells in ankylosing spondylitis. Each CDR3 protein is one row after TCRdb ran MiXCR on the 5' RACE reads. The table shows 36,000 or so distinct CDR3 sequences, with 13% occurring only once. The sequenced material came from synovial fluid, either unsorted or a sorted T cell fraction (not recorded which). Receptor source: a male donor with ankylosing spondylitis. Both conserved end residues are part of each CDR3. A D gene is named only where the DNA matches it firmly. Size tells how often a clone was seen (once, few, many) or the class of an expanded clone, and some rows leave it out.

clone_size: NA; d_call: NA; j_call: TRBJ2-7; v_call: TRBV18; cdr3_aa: CASSRAYSYEQYF; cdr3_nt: TGTGCCAGCTCACGGGCTTACTCCTACGAGCAGTACTTC
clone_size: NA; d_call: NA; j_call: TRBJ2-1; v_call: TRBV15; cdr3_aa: CATSSPTGSSYNEQFF; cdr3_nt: TGTGCCACCAGTTCGCCGACAGGTAGTTCCTACAATGAGCAGTTCTTC
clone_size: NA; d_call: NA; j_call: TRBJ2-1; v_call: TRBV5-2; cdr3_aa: CASGPGREYNEQFF; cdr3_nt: TGTGCCAGCGGCCCCGGGCGGGAGTATAATGAGCAGTTCTTC
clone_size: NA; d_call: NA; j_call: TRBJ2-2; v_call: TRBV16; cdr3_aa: CASSQWNTGELFF; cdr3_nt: TGTGCCAGCAGCCAATGGAACACCGGGGAGCTGTTTTTT
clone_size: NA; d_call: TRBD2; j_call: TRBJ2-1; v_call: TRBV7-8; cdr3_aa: CASSLISGMQFF; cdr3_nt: TGTGCCAGCAGCTTAATTAGCGGGATGCAGTTCTTC
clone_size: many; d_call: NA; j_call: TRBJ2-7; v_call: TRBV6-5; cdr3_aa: CASRPNLAGVEQYF; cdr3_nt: TGTGCCAGCAGACCCAATCTAGCAGGGGTCGAGCAGTACTTC
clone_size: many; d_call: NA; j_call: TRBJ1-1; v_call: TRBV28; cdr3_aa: CASEDQGDTEAFF; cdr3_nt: TGTGCCAGCGAGGATCAGGGCGACACTGAAGCTTTCTTT
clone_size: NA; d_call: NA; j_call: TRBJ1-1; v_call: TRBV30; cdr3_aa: CAWSPARLSEAFF; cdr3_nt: TGTGCCTGGAGTCCAGCACGGTTATCTGAAGCTTTCTTT
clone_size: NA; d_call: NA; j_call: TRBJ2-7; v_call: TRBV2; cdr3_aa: CASKTLGQRYEQYF; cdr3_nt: TGTGCCAGCAAGACATTGGGACAACGCTACGAGCAGTACTTC
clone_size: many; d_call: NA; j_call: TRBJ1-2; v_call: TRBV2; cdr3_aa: CASTDQWDQRSYGYTF; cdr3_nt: TGTGCCAGCACCGATCAATGGGATCAGCGGAGCTATGGCTACACCTTC
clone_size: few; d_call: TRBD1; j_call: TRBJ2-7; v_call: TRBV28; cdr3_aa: CASSLPSRDSTYEQYF; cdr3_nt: TGTGCCAGCAGTTTACCCAGCCGGGACAGTACCTACGAGCAGTACTTC
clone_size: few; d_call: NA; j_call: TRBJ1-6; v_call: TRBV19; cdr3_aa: CASKDGNSPLHF; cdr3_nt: TGTGCCAGTAAAGACGGAAATTCACCCCTCCACTTT
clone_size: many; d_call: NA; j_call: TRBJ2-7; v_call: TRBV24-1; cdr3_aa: CATSDLRDGHYEQYF; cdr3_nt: TGTGCCACCAGTGATCTCCGGGACGGGCACTACGAGCAGTACTTC
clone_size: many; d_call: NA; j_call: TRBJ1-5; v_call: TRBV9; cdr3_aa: CASSVGRDSNQPQHF; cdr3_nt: TGTGCCAGCAGCGTAGGTAGGGATAGCAATCAGCCCCAGCATTTT
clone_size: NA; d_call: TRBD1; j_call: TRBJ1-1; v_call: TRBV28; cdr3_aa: CASSFAYRGDSNTEAFF; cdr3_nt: TGTGCCAGCAGTTTTGCCTACCGAGGGGACAGCAACACTGAAGCTTTCTTT
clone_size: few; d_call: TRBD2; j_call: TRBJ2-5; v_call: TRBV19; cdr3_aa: CASSIGLSGSETQYF; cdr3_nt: TGTGCCAGTAGTATTGGTCTTAGCGGGAGCGAGACCCAGTACTTC